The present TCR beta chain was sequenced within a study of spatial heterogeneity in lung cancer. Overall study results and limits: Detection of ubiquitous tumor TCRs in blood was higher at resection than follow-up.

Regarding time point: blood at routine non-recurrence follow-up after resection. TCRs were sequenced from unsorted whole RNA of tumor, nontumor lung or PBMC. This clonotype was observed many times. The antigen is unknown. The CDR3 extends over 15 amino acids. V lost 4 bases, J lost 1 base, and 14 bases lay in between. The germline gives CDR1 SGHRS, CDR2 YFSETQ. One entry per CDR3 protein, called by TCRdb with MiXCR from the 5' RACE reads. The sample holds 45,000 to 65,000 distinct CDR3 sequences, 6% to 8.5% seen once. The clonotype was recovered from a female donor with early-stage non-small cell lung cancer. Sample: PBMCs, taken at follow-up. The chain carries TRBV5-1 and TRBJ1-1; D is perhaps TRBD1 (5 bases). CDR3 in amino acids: CASSGQGIANTEAFF. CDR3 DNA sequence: TGCGCCAGCAGCGGTCAGGGTATTGCGAACACTGAAGCTTTCTTT.